The sequence of this T cell receptor (beta chain) was determined in a study of vaccination effects on CD4 cells after COVID-19. Overall study context: Post-vaccine sample collection fell at a median of 72 days after the second dose.

This clone appeared once. The antigen is not known. Following 10 days of culture, CD4+ T cells were isolated. Each participant was given two doses of one vaccine (BNT162b2 or mRNA-1273). Using immunoSEQ multiplex PCR, the repertoire was profiled, and TCRdb retains in-frame clones only, with some absent. This table holds about 47,000 clones, about 70% found once. Notes on the study in general: Relatively few convalescent patients took part in the study, which had no early post-infection timepoints.

V lost 4 bases, J lost 2 bases, and 11 bases stayed unmatched. From germline, CDR1 is SGHDN and CDR2 FVKESK. The CDR3 is 17 residues long. The rearrangement joins TRBV14 to TRBJ2-3; 8 nucleotides agree with TRBD2. The starting material was CD4+ T cells from PBMCs cultured without peptide, obtained after COVID-19 vaccination. The TCR originated in a human donor who received a COVID-19 vaccine. CDR3 sequence reads: CASSPFGLADYTDTQYF. In DNA, the CDR3 is TGTGCCAGCAGCCCCTTCGGACTAGCAGATTACACAGATACGCAGTATTTT.